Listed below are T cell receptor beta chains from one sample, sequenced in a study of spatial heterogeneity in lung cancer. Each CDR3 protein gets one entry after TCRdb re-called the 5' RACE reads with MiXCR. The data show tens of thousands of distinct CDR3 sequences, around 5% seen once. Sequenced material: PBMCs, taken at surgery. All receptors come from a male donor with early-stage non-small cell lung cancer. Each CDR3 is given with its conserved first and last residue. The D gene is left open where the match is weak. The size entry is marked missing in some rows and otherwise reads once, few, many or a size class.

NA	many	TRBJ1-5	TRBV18	CASSPFGGDSNQPQHF	TGTGCCAGCTCACCCTTTGGGGGGGATAGCAATCAGCCCCAGCATTTT
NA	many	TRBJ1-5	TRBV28	CASSLFPRVNQPQHF	TGTGCCAGCAGTTTATTCCCCAGGGTCAATCAGCCCCAGCATTTT
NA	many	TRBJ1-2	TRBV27	CASSFSGSGYGYTF	TGTGCCAGCAGTTTTTCAGGGTCCGGCTATGGCTACACCTTC
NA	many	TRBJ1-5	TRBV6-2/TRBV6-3	CASSLTGLKQPQHF	TGTGCCAGCAGCTTAACAGGGCTGAAGCAGCCCCAGCATTTT
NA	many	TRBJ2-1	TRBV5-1	CASSLVGLSYSYNEQFF	TGCGCCAGCAGCTTGGTTGGACTATCATACTCCTACAATGAGCAGTTCTTC
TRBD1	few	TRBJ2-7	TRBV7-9	CASSLDRGVSYEQYF	TGTGCCAGCAGCTTAGACAGGGGGGTTTCCTACGAGCAGTACTTC
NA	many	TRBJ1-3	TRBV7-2	CASSLDRNTIYF	TGTGCCAGCAGCTTAGATCGAAACACCATATATTTT
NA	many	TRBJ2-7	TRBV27	CASSLETGREQYF	TGTGCCAGCAGTTTGGAGACAGGACGCGAGCAGTACTTC
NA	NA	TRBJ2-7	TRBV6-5	CASSSSSYEQYF	TGTGCCAGCAGTTCGAGCTCCTACGAGCAGTACTTC
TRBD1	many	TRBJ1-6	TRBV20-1	CSALTGSNSPLHF	TGCAGTGCTTTGACAGGGAGTAATTCACCCCTCCACTTT
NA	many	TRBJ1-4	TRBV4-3	CASSQDTARGTNEKLFF	TGCGCCAGCAGCCAAGATACTGCCAGGGGAACTAATGAAAAACTGTTTTTT
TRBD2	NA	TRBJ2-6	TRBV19	CASSPHGGSSSGANVLTF	TGTGCCAGTAGTCCCCATGGCGGGAGTTCCTCTGGGGCCAACGTCCTGACTTTC
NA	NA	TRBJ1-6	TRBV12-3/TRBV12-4	CASRGGASTGDRSSYNSPLHF	TGTGCCAGCAGGGGGGGGGCATCCACGGGCGATAGGAGCTCCTATAATTCACCCCTCCACTTT
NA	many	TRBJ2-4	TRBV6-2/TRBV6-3	CASSPGQTRAKNIQYF	TGTGCCAGCAGTCCCGGTCAGACTCGCGCCAAAAACATTCAGTACTTC
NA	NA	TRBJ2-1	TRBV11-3	CASSQFGQGAKFF	NA
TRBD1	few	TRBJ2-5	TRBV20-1	CSASLQGEKTQYF	TGCAGTGCTAGTCTACAGGGGGAAAAGACCCAGTACTTC
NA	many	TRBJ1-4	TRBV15	CATSSNTGLRRSTNEKLFF	TGTGCCACCAGCTCAAACACAGGACTCAGGAGATCAACTAATGAAAAACTGTTTTTT
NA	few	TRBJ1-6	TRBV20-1	CSARKTANSPLHF	TGCAGTGCTAGAAAGACAGCGAATTCACCCCTCCACTTT
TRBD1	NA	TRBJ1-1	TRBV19	CTSMRRGEGEAFF	TGTACCAGTATGCGCAGGGGGGAAGGTGAAGCTTTCTTT
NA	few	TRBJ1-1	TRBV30	CAWSFGSNTEAFF	TGTGCCTGGAGTTTCGGGTCGAACACTGAAGCTTTCTTT
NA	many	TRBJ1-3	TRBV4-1	CASSPGAWTESSGNTIYF	TGCGCCAGCAGCCCCGGGGCCTGGACGGAGAGCTCTGGAAACACCATATATTTT
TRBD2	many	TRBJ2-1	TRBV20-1	CSADTSGRRNEQFF	TGCAGTGCTGACACTAGCGGGAGGAGGAATGAGCAGTTCTTC
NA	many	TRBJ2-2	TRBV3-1	CASSQDRQWAGELFF	TGTGCCAGCAGCCAAGACCGGCAGTGGGCCGGGGAGCTGTTTTTT
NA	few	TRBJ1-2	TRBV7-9	CASSLGDGTYGYTF	TGTGCCAGCAGCTTAGGAGACGGGACCTATGGCTACACCTTC
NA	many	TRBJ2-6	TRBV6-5	CASSYGLRSGANVLTF	TGTGCCAGCAGTTACGGCCTTCGCTCTGGGGCCAACGTCCTGACTTTC
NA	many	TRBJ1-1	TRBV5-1	CASSLEGRNTEAFF	TGCGCCAGCAGCTTGGAGGGCAGGAACACTGAAGCTTTCTTT
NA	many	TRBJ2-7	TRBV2	CASSGQGYYEQYF	TGTGCCAGCAGTGGCCAGGGGTACTACGAGCAGTACTTC
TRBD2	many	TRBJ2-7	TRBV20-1	CSARTSGVFYEQYF	TGCAGTGCTCGGACTAGCGGGGTGTTCTACGAGCAGTACTTC
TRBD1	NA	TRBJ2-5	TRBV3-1	CASKDRGYQETQYF	TGTGCCAGCAAGGACAGGGGGTACCAAGAGACCCAGTACTTC
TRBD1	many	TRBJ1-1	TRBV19	CASSIGRGASTEAFF	TGTGCCAGTAGTATAGGCAGGGGGGCGAGCACTGAAGCTTTCTTT
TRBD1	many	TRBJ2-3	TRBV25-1	CASSADRGRGTQYF	TGTGCCAGCAGTGCGGACAGGGGGAGGGGTACGCAGTATTTT
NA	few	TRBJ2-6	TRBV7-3	CASRRDSGANVLTF	TGTGCCAGCAGAAGGGACTCTGGGGCCAACGTCCTGACTTTC